What follows are 16 T cell receptor beta chains derived from one specimen sequenced in a study of cytomegalovirus exposure and HLA in healthy donors (TCRdb year 2017). Library preparation was by the immunoSEQ multiplex PCR assay. TCRdb re-hosts the immuneACCESS table, in-frame sequences only. Its copies lack some clones; in the studies checked, an unresolved V gene accounts for under half of them, and the cause for the rest is not known. Within this sample are 150,000 or so clones, with around 81% of them counted one time only. The ten largest clonotypes hold approximately 2.4% of the sample. The sample consisted of PBMCs. Every receptor here comes from a man aged 30 to 45 in good health and CMV-seropositive.

This clone was picked up a small number of times. The chain is built from TRBV21-1 and TRBJ2-7; TRBD1, the table's D call, lacks a check against the DNA. TRBV21-1 counts as a pseudogene. The CDR3 is 14 residues long. The CDR3 nucleotides are TGTGCCAGCAGCAGACAGGGCGCCTCCTACGAGCAGTACTTC. Translation: CASSRQGASYEQYF.

The gene calls are TRBV6-4 and TRBJ1-2, with TRBD1 as a possible D gene (5 bases). Germline CDR1 and CDR2: MRHNA and SNTAGT. The CDR3 length is 13 residues. V was pared by 2 bases and J by 3 bases, with 7 bases between. CDR3 protein: CASSDPTDYGYTF. CDR3 in DNA: TGTGCCAGCAGTGACCCGACAGACTATGGCTACACCTTC.

The chain couples TRBV18 to TRBJ2-1; D gene ambiguous. The CDR3 spans 13 residues. The germline gives CDR1 KGHSH, CDR2 LQKENI. Trimming took 3 bases from V and 8 from J, leaving 11 bases between them. CDR3 bases: TGTGCCAGCTCACCGCGGTCCAGCGATGAGCAGTTCTTC. As protein: CASSPRSSDEQFF. Variable domain in full (rest from reference TRBV18 and TRBJ2-1): NAGVMQNPRHLVRRRGQEARLRCSPMKGHSHVYWYRQLPEEGLKFMVYLQKENIIDESGMPKERFSAEFPKEGPSILRIQQVVRGDSAAYFCASSPRSSDEQFFGPGTRLTVL.

J is TRBJ2-1 and V is TRBV7-2; tentatively, D is TRBD2 (5 bases). Between the trimmed V and J ends, which lost 4 bases and 15 bases, there was a span of 19 bases. From germline, CDR1 is SGHTA and CDR2 FQGNSA. The CDR3 contains 13 residues. Here the CDR3 reads CASSSLELGGGFF. Here the CDR3 DNA reads TGTGCCAGCAGCTCGCTAGAACTCGGAGGAGGGTTCTTC.

V usage is TRBV10-3 and J usage is TRBJ2-2; TRBD1 is a possible D gene (5 bases). V shed 6 bases and J shed 6 bases, with 14 bases lying between them. The CDR3 extends over 14 amino acids. Germline CDR1 is ENHRY and CDR2 is SYGVKD. The CDR3 reads CAIRGLGEAGELFF. DNA of the CDR3: TGTGCCATCAGGGGGCTGGGCGAGGCCGGGGAGCTGTTTTTT.

This rearrangement joins TRBV19 to TRBJ2-1; TRBD2 agrees at 8 bases. Germline values: CDR1 LNHDA, CDR2 SQIVND (reference sequence). The CDR3 contains 15 residues. Germline trimming cut 8 bases from V and 9 bases from J; bases unmatched to any gene: 15. The CDR3 sequence is CASFSGLSGVPEQFF. CDR3 nucleotide sequence: TGTGCCAGTTTTTCAGGGCTTAGCGGGGTCCCTGAGCAGTTCTTC.

This clone was seen just once. The gene calls are TRBV9 and TRBJ2-7; TRBD2 matches at 10 bases. Germline-derived CDR1 and CDR2 are SGDLS and YYNGEE. With 0 bases clipped from V and 7 bases from J, the junction kept 10 bases outside the gene matches. The CDR3 loop spans 16 amino acids. CDR3 residues: CASSVGRSGGAGEQYF. CDR3 in DNA: TGTGCCAGCAGCGTAGGGCGAAGCGGGGGGGCAGGGGAGCAGTACTTC.

This chain joins TRBV27 and TRBJ2-1; 10 nucleotides match TRBD1. The germline CDR1 and CDR2 sequences are MNHEY and SMNVEV (reference sequence). The CDR3 length is 15 residues. Unmatched junction bases numbered 9, after V lost 6 bases and J lost 7 bases. CDR3 DNA: TGTGCCAGCAGGAATTCCGGGACAGGGGTAAATGAGCAGTTCTTC. Its protein is CASRNSGTGVNEQFF.

The chain couples TRBV5-1 to TRBJ2-7, with D tentatively TRBD1 (6 bases). The V end lost 3 bases, the J end lost 0 bases, and 16 bases lay between the germline ends. Per the germline V gene, CDR1 is SGHRS and CDR2 is YFSETQ. There are 16 residues in the CDR3. DNA of the CDR3: TGCGCCAGCAGCTCCTCTACAGGGACCAGCTCCTACGAGCAGTACTTC. Amino acids: CASSSSTGTSSYEQYF.

This clone appeared once. J is TRBJ2-1 and V is TRBV25-1; 7 bases fit TRBD1. The CDR3 is made up of 16 amino acids. The V gene's germline CDR1 is MGHDK and CDR2 SYGVNS. The V gene end was trimmed by 1 base and the J gene end by 9 bases; junction bases not matched to a gene: 12. The chain's CDR3 is CASSESTGASYGEQFF. The CDR3 DNA reads TGTGCCAGCAGTGAATCAACAGGGGCTAGCTACGGTGAGCAGTTCTTC.

The chain recombines TRBV9 with TRBJ2-1; 8 bases fit TRBD2. Germline V CDR1 and CDR2: SGDLS, YYNGEE. Trimming cost V 4 bases and J 7 bases; bases outside gene matches: 16. The CDR3 is made up of 17 amino acids. The CDR3 DNA is TGTGCCAGCAGCTCATTCGGGGTCGGGGGGGTCGGAAATGAGCAGTTCTTC. Protein sequence: CASSSFGVGGVGNEQFF.

This chain connects TRBV7-9 to TRBJ2-5, with 9 bases that match TRBD2. CDR3 length: 14 amino acids. Germline V CDR1 and CDR2: SEHNR, FQNEAQ (reference sequence). Trimming removed 6 bases from V and 5 bases from J; junction bases left unmatched: 7. The CDR3 DNA sequence: TGTGCCAGCAGGGAAGCGGGGGGCATGGAGACCCAGTACTTC. It encodes CASREAGGMETQYF.

This chain links TRBV7-2 with TRBJ2-7; D is perhaps TRBD2 (6 bases). CDR1 and CDR2 (germline): SGHTA, FQGNSA. There are 16 residues in the CDR3. The V and J ends lost 3 bases and 6 bases respectively, with 21 bases between them. This CDR3 reads CASSLDGGSGRGEQYF. CDR3 sequence (DNA): TGTGCCAGCAGCTTGGACGGGGGATCCGGCCGGGGCGAGCAGTACTTC.

V gene TRBV7-6 combines with J gene TRBJ2-3, with TRBD1 matching over 7 bases. The CDR3 runs 15 residues. Germline V gene lookup returns CDR1 SGHVS and CDR2 FNYEAQ. V gave up 6 bases and J gave up 0 bases; unmatched junction bases: 6. The CDR3 nucleotides are TGTGCCAGCAGGCAAGGGACAGTTAGCACAGATACGCAGTATTTT. It is translated as CASRQGTVSTDTQYF.

A few counts support this clone. J is TRBJ2-3 and V is TRBV7-2; TRBD2 matches 8 bases. V shed 1 base and J 2 bases; nucleotides not matched to a gene: 8. The length of the CDR3 is 17 residues. Germline V gene data show CDR1 as SGHTA and CDR2 as FQGNSA. The CDR3 region is CASSLGAGRGATDTQYF. Here the CDR3 DNA reads TGTGCCAGCAGCTTAGGGGCCGGGCGGGGGGCCACAGATACGCAGTATTTT.

V usage is TRBV4-3 and J usage is TRBJ2-7; TRBD2 matches at 9 bases. The V segment lost 1 base and the J segment 5 bases; nucleotides outside the gene matches: 9. The length of the CDR3 is 16 residues. In germline, CDR1 is LGHNA, CDR2 YSLEER. CDR3 protein: CASSQASRAGGDEQYF. The CDR3 coding sequence is TGCGCCAGCAGCCAAGCCTCTCGAGCGGGGGGCGACGAGCAGTACTTC.